The 13 T cell receptor beta chains below were found in one sample sequenced in a study of blood T cell repertoires in COVID-19. TCRdb's table, derived via immunoSEQ multiplex PCR, lists solely in-frame clones and lacks some. The sample contains tens of thousands of clones, approximately 95% of which appear only once. Sample: peripheral blood. Receptors originate from a male donor with active COVID-19.

The chain carries TRBV7-3 and TRBJ2-3; 7 nucleotides match TRBD1. CDR1 and CDR2 from the germline V gene are SGHTA and FQGTGA. With 4 bases clipped from V and 0 bases from J, the junction kept 4 bases outside the gene matches. The CDR3 totals 15 residues. The CDR3: CASSSTGVSTDTQYF. The CDR3 DNA follows: TGTGCCAGCAGCTCTACAGGGGTTAGCACAGATACGCAGTATTTT.

The chain couples TRBV4-3 to TRBJ2-1; TRBD2 matches 8 bases. This CDR3 is 16 amino acids long. CDR1 is LGHNA and CDR2 is YSLEER in the germline V gene. Germline trimming cut 1 base from V and 5 bases from J; bases unmatched to any gene: 7. The CDR3 region has the DNA TGCGCCAGCAGCCAAGTGTGGTCTAGCGGGCACAATGAGCAGTTCTTC. As protein: CASSQVWSSGHNEQFF.

This clone has a single count. The chain recombines TRBV30 with TRBJ1-5; 7 bases line up with TRBD1. The CDR3 consists of 13 residues. Germline trimming cut 1 base from V and 5 bases from J; bases unmatched to any gene: 2. CDR1 and CDR2 from the germline V gene are GTSNPN and SVGIG (reference sequence). The CDR3 region has the DNA TGTGCCTGGAGTGGTCAGGGGGATCAGCCCCAGCATTTT. Translation: CAWSGQGDQPQHF.

The V and J genes are TRBV18 and TRBJ1-5; weak D call: TRBD1 (5 bases). The V end was cut by 3 bases, the J end by 7 bases, with 10 bases between. The CDR3 length is 13 residues. Germline values: CDR1 KGHSH, CDR2 LQKENI. CDR3 protein: CASSPLGGQPQHF. The DNA for the CDR3 is TGTGCCAGCTCACCGCTCGGGGGACAGCCCCAGCATTTT.

This chain joins TRBV9 and TRBJ1-1, with D possibly matching TRBD1 (6 bases). CDR1 and CDR2 (germline): SGDLS, YYNGEE. This CDR3 comprises 15 residues. V lost 0 bases, J lost 6 bases, and 15 bases lay in between. The DNA for the CDR3 is TGTGCCAGCAGCGTAGTTGGGACACCTGTCCCTGAAGCTTTCTTT. It codes for CASSVVGTPVPEAFF.

The genes are TRBV20-1 and TRBJ2-3; 7 bases fit TRBD2. The junction had 8 bases not matched to a gene; V was cut back by 6 bases and J by 2 bases. Germline CDR1 DFQATT, CDR2 SNEGSKA (reference sequence). The CDR3 spans 14 residues. The DNA for the CDR3 is TGCAGTGCAAGTCGAGCGGGGACCACAGATACGCAGTATTTT. The encoded protein is CSASRAGTTDTQYF.

The table lists this clone with a count of one. The chain recombines TRBV10-1 with TRBJ2-5; D perhaps matches TRBD2 (7 bases). CDR3 size: 14 residues. CDR1 is WNHNN and CDR2 is SYGVQD in the germline V gene (reference sequence). Trimming left V 10 bases short and J 5 bases short, with 20 bases between. The CDR3 spells CATSMGGARETQYF. The CDR3 nucleotides read TGCGCCACCTCCATGGGGGGGGCACGCGAGACCCAGTACTTC.

The rearrangement links TRBV4-2 to TRBJ2-5, with 13 bases fitting TRBD2. Germline values: CDR1 LGHNA, CDR2 YNFKEQ. The CDR3 runs 17 residues. V dropped 4 bases and J dropped 4; count of bases not matched to a gene: 9. The CDR3 coding sequence is TGTGCCAGCAGCCCGGCCGGGACTAGCGGGGTAAGAGAGACCCAGTACTTC. This codes for CASSPAGTSGVRETQYF.

As for this clone: A junction end diverges from the germline sequence, so it may reflect a read error. Other DNA sequences in the same sample also yield this CDR3. This rearrangement joins TRBV3-1 (or the pseudogene TRBV3-2) to TRBJ2-2; no firm D call. Germline V CDR1 and CDR2: LGHDT, YNNKEL (reference sequence). The CDR3 is made up of 15 amino acids. In DNA form, the CDR3 reads TGCGCCAGCAGCCGGGCAGAAACGAACACCGGGGAGCTGTTTTTT. This encodes CASSRAETNTGELFF.

The chain joins TRBV18 to TRBJ2-2; no definite D call. The CDR3 has 14 amino acids. V was trimmed by 0 bases and J by 6 bases, leaving 8 bases between them. CDR1 is KGHSH and CDR2 is LQKENI in the germline V gene. CDR3 bases: TGTGCCAGCTCACCACCGAATGGAGCCGGGGAGCTGTTTTTT. Protein product: CASSPPNGAGELFF.

This chain links TRBV18 with TRBJ1-1; unclear D gene. V was cut by 8 bases and J by 1 base, with 8 bases left in between. This CDR3 is built from 12 residues. The V gene's germline CDR1 is KGHSH and CDR2 LQKENI. CDR3 sequence reads: CASHFRNTEAFF. CDR3 coding DNA: TGTGCCAGCCATTTTAGGAACACTGAAGCTTTCTTT.

CDR3 in amino acids: CASSSAGSEQFF. The CDR3 DNA follows: TGTGCCAGCAGCTCAGCGGGGAGCGAGCAGTTCTTC. V is TRBV6-2 or TRBV6-3 and J is TRBJ2-1, with 7 positions matching TRBD2. J gave up 10 bases and V 6 bases, and 6 bases lay outside the gene matches. In germline, CDR1 is MNHEY, CDR2 SVGEGT. The CDR3 covers 12 residues.

The J gene is TRBJ2-3, the V gene TRBV19; 14 positions match TRBD2. V shed 5 bases, J shed 1 base, and the junction held 8 bases outside the gene matches. CDR1 and CDR2 from the germline V gene are LNHDA and SQIVND (reference sequence). The CDR3 totals 18 residues. The CDR3 here is CASSPTTSGGARTDTQYF. The CDR3 DNA is TGTGCCAGTAGTCCCACGACTAGCGGGGGGGCTCGCACAGATACGCAGTATTTT.